The clone carrying this TCR beta chain has only a few counts. Its antigen is not known. Within the sample, other DNA sequences also encode this same CDR3. Libraries were prepared by immunoSEQ multiplex PCR; TCRdb keeps only in-frame clonotypes and omits some of them. The sample has approximately 50,000 clones; 75% to 90% are singletons. V was pared by 0 bases and J by 1 base, with 7 bases between. Germline V gives CDR1 SEHNR, CDR2 FQNEAQ (reference sequence). The CDR3 totals 14 residues. These data come from a study of T cell responses to AZD1222 COVID-19 vaccine. Study results and caveats: White British ancestry dominated among donors, who included more females, and clonal diversity was possibly underestimated.

This sample comprised peripheral blood, obtained on day 0 of MenACWY control vaccination. This TCR derives from an adult in good health. This chain uses TRBV7-9 with TRBJ2-7, with no clear D. CDR3 sequence: CASSLAVASYEQYF. The CDR3 DNA reads TGTGCCAGCAGCTTAGCAGTAGCATCCTACGAGCAGTACTTC.